This entry describes one T cell receptor beta chain. MiXCR, applied by TCRdb to the 5' RACE reads, yields one record per CDR3 protein. The data show approximately 430,000 distinct CDR3 sequences, with more than 20% seen just once and around 13% held by the top ten. V was pared by 2 bases and J by 3 bases, with 8 bases of the junction left unmatched. Germline assignment: CDR1 SGHVS and CDR2 FNYEAQ. The CDR3 sequence is 16 residues long. The entry originates in a study of T-cell memory formation after mild COVID-19. The V and J genes are TRBV7-6 and TRBJ2-7; 9 bases fit TRBD1. Sample: PBMCs or a T cell subset sorted from them (not recorded which). The sequence derives from an adult woman who had mild COVID-19 (a few samples of this study predate the infection). Cell type and time point are not known. The CDR3 DNA is TGTGCCAGCAGCTTATCCTCGACAGGGGGTATCTACGAGCAGTACTTC. The encoded protein is CASSLSSTGGIYEQYF.